This TCR beta chain was captured in a study of circulating CD8 cells and anti-PD-1 response in melanoma. Live CD3+CD8+TCRalphabeta+ cells were sorted into four subsets by PD-1 and/or TIGIT. The length of the CDR3 is 15 residues. Unmatched junction bases numbered 3, after V lost 5 bases and J lost 0 bases. Germline CDR1 and CDR2: LNHDA and SQIVND (reference sequence). This clonotype is judged large (0.1 to 1%). Using approximately 15 ng of total RNA, TCR libraries were made with the QIAseq Immune Repertoire TCR panel. TCRdb independently ran MiXCR on the reads; one entry per CDR3 protein. The sample has about 560 distinct CDR3 sequences, about 5.8% seen once; the top ten hold roughly 32%.

This sequence originates from a human donor with melanoma. The sample was CD8+ T cells from PBMCs, taken at baseline or after one month of anti-PD-1 therapy (not recorded which). The chain employs TRBV19 and TRBJ1-5; 8 bases map to TRBD1. The CDR3 coding sequence is TGTGCCAGTAGTTCGACAGGGGCTAGCAATCAGCCCCAGCATTTT. Encoded protein: CASSSTGASNQPQHF.